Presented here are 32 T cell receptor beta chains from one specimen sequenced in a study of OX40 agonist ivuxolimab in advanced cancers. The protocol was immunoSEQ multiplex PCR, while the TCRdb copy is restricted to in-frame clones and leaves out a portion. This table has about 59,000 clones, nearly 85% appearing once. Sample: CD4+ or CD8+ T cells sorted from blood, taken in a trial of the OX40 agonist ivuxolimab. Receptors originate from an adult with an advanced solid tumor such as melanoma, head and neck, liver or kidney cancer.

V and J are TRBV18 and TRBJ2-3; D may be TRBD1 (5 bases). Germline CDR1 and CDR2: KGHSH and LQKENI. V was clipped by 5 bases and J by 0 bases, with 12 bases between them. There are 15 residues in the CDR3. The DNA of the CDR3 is TGTGCCAGCTCAGACAGAGTAACTAGCACAGATACGCAGTATTTT. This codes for CASSDRVTSTDTQYF.

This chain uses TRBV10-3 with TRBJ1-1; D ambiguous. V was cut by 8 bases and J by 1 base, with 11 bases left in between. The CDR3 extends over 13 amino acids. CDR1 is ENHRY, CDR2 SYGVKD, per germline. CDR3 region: CAISRNQNTEAFF. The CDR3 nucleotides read TGTGCCATCTCTAGGAACCAGAACACTGAAGCTTTCTTT.

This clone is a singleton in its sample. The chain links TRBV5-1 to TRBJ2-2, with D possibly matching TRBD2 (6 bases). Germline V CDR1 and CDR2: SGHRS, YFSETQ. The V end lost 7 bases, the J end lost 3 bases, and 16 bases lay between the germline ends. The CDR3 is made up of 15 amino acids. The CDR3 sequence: CASLEGSGDTGELFF. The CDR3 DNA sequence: TGCGCCAGCCTAGAAGGCTCGGGAGACACCGGGGAGCTGTTTTTT.

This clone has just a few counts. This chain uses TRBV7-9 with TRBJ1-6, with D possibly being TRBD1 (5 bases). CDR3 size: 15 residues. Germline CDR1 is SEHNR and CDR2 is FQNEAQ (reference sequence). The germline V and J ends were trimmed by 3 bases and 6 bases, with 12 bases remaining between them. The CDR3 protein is CASSFGRGSNSPLHF. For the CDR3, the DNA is TGTGCCAGCAGCTTTGGGAGGGGTAGTAATTCACCCCTCCACTTT.

CDR3 residues: CAWSVQGAGDTQYF. CDR3 nucleotides: TGTGCCTGGAGTGTACAGGGGGCAGGAGATACGCAGTATTTT. V is TRBV30 and J is TRBJ2-3, with 9 bases identical to TRBD1. Germline V gene lookup returns CDR1 GTSNPN and CDR2 SVGIG (reference sequence). CDR3 length: 14 amino acids. V trimming: 0 bases; J trimming: 5 bases; junction bases outside the gene matches: 3. Full variable domain (missing parts from reference TRBV30 and TRBJ2-3): SQTIHQWPATLVQPVGSPLSLECTVEGTSNPNLYWYRQAAGRGLQLLFYSVGIGQISSEVPQNLSASRPQDRQFILSSKKLLLSDSGFYLCAWSVQGAGDTQYFGPGTRLTVL.

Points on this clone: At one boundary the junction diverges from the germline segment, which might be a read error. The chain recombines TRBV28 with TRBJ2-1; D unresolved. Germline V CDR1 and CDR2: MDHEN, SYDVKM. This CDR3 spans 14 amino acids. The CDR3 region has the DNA TGTGCCAGCAGTTTGGGAAGTAGGTACAGTGAGCAGTTCTTC. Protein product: CASSLGSRYSEQFF.

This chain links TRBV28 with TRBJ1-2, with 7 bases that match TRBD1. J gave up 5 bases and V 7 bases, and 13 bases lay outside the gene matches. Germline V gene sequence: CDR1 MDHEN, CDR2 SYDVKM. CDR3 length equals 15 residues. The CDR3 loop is CASNPPGGRGYGYTF. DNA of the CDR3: TGTGCCAGCAATCCTCCAGGGGGTAGAGGGTATGGCTACACCTTC.

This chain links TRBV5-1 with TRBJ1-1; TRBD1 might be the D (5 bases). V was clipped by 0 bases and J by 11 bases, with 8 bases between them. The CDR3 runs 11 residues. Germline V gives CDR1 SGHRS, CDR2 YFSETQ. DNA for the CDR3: TGCGCCAGCAGCTTGGGGGGGTACGCTTTCTTT. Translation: CASSLGGYAFF.

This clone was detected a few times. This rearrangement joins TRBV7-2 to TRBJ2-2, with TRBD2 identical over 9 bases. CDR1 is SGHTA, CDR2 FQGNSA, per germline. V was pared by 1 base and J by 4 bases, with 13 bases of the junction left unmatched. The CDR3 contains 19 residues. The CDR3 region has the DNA TGTGCCAGCAGCTTAGAAGCTAGCGGGGCCTTCGTGATCACCGGGGAGCTGTTTTTT. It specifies CASSLEASGAFVITGELFF.

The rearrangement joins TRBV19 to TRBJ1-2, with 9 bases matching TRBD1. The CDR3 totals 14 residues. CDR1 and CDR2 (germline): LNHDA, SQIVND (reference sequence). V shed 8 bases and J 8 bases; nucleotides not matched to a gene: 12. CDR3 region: CASGLADRGEGYTF. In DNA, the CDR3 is TGTGCCAGTGGGCTCGCGGACAGGGGAGAAGGCTACACCTTC.

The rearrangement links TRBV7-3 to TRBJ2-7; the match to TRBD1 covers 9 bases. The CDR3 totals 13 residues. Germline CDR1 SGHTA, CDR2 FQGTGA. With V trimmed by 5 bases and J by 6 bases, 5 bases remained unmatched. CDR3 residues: CASSATTGGEQYF. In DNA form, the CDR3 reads TGTGCCAGCAGCGCGACGACAGGGGGCGAGCAGTACTTC.

CDR3 amino acids: CASSQLGSVAGRRKETQYF. CDR3 bases: TGTGCCAGCTCACAGCTAGGGTCGGTCGCTGGGAGACGTAAGGAGACCCAGTACTTC. V usage is TRBV18 and J usage is TRBJ2-5; D may be TRBD2 (5 bases). The CDR3 is made up of 19 amino acids. CDR1 KGHSH and CDR2 LQKENI come from the germline V gene. V lost 4 bases and J lost 5, with 29 bases in between.

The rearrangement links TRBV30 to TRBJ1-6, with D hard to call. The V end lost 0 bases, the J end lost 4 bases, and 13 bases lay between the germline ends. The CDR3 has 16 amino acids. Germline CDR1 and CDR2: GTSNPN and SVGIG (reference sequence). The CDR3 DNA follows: TGTGCCTGGAGTGTATCGGGCAGCAAGTATAATTCACCCCTCCACTTT. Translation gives CAWSVSGSKYNSPLHF.

The CDR3 spells CASSRILTDGYTF. The CDR3 region has the DNA TGTGCCAGCAGCCGAATTCTGACAGATGGCTACACCTTC. The chain joins TRBV7-9 to TRBJ1-2; maybe TRBD1 (5 bases). Germline V CDR1 and CDR2: SEHNR, FQNEAQ (reference sequence). The CDR3 contains 13 residues. Trimming shortened V by 5 bases and J by 6 bases, and 13 bases separated the two germline ends.

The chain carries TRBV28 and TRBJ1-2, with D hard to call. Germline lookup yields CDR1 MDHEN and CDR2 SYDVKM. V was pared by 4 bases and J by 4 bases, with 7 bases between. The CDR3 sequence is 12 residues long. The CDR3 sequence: CASSWEGYGYTF. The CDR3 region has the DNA TGTGCCAGCAGTTGGGAGGGCTATGGCTACACCTTC.

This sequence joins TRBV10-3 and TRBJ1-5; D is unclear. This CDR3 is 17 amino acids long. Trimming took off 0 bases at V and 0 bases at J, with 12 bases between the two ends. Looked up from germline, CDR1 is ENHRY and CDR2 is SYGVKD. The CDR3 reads CAISESRLGSSNQPQHF. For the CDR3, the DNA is TGTGCCATCAGTGAGTCGCGGTTGGGGAGTAGCAATCAGCCCCAGCATTTT.

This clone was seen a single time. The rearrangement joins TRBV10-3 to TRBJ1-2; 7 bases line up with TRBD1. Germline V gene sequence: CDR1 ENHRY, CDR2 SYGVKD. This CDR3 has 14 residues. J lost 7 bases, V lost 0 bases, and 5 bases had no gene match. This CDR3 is CAISESRQGGGYTF. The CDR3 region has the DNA TGTGCCATCAGTGAGTCTCGACAGGGAGGTGGCTACACCTTC.

The CDR3 region has the DNA TGCGCCAGCAGCCAAGTCGGCGTCGAGGAGACCCAGTACTTC. Translation gives CASSQVGVEETQYF. The chain combines TRBV4-1 with TRBJ2-5, with D unclear. V dropped 1 base and J dropped 5 bases, with 11 bases sitting between them. The CDR3 has 14 residues. Looked up from germline, CDR1 is MGHRA and CDR2 is YSYEKL.

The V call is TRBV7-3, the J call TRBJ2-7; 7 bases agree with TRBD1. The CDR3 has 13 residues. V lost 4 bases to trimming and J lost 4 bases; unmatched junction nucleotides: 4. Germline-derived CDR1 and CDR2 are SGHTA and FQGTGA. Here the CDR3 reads CASSSQQGYEQYF. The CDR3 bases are TGTGCCAGCAGCTCCCAACAGGGGTACGAGCAGTACTTC.

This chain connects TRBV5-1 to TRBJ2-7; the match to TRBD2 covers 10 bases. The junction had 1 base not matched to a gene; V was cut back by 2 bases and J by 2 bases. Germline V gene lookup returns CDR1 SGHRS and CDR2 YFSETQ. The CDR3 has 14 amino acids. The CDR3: CASSFTSGAYEQYF. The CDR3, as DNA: TGCGCCAGCAGCTTTACTAGCGGGGCCTACGAGCAGTACTTC.

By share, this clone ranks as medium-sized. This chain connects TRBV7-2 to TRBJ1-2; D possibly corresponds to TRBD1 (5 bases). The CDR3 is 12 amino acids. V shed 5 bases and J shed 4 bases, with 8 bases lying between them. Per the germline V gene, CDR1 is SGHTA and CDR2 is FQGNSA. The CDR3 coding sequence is TGTGCCAGCAGCCCGGGACGCTATGGCTACACCTTC. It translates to CASSPGRYGYTF.

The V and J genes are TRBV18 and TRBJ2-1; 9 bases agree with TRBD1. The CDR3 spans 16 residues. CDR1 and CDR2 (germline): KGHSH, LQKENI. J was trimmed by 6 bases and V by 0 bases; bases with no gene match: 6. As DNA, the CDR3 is TGTGCCAGCTCACCACCACAGGGGGCAACTTTCAATGAGCAGTTCTTC. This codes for CASSPPQGATFNEQFF.

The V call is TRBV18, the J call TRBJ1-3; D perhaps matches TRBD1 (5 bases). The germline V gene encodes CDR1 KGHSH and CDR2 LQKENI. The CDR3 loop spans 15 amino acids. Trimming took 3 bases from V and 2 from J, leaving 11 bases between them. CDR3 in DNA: TGTGCCAGCTCACCGACGGACACCCCTGGAAACACCATATATTTT. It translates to CASSPTDTPGNTIYF.

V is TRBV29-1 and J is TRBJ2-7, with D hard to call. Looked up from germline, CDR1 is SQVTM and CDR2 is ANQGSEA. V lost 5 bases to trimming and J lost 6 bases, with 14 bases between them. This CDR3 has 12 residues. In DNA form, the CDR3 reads TGCAGCGTTCAAGTCAGTTCGGCCGAGCAGTACTTC. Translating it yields CSVQVSSAEQYF.

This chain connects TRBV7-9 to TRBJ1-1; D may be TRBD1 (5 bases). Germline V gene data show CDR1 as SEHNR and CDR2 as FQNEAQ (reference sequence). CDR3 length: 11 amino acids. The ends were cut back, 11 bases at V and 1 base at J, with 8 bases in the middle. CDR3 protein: CAARGNTEAFF. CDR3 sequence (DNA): TGTGCCGCGAGGGGGAACACTGAAGCTTTCTTT.

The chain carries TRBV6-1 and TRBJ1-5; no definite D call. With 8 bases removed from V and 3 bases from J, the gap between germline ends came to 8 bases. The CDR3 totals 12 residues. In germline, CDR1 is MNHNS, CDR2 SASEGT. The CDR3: CASSDPNQPQHF. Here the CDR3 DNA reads TGTGCCAGCTCCGACCCCAATCAGCCCCAGCATTTT.

CDR3 loop: CASSEQGAGTDTQYF. The CDR3 region has the DNA TGTGCCAGCAGTGAGCAGGGGGCGGGCACAGATACGCAGTATTTT. V is TRBV6-6 and J is TRBJ2-3, with 8 bases that match TRBD1. Germline V lookup: CDR1 MNHNY, CDR2 SVGAGI (reference sequence). With V trimmed by 5 bases and J by 1 base, 5 bases remained unmatched. The CDR3 is 15 residues long.

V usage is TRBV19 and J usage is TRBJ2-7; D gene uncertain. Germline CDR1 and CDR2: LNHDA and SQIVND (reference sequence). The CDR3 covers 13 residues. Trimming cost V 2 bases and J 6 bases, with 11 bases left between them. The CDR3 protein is CASSISRAGEQYF. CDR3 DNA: TGTGCCAGTAGTATAAGCCGGGCAGGCGAGCAGTACTTC.

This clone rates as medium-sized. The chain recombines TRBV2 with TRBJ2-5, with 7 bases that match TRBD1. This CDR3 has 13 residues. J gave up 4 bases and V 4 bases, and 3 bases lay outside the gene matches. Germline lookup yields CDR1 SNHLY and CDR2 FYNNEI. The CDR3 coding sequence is TGTGCCAGCAGTGCCGACAGGGTAGAGACCCAGTACTTC. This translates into CASSADRVETQYF.

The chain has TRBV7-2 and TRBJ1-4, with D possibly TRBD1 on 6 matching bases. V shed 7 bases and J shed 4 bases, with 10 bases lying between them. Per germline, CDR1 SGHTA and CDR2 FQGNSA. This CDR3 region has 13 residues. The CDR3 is CASNGQFNEKLFF. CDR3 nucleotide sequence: TGTGCCAGCAACGGACAGTTTAATGAAAAACTGTTTTTT.

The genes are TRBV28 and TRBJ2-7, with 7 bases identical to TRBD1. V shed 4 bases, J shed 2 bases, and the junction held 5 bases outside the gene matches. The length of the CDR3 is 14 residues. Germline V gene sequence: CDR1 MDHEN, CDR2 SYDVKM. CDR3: CASSSTGLTYEQYF. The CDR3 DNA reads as TGTGCCAGCAGTTCGACAGGGCTAACCTACGAGCAGTACTTC.

The CDR3 DNA reads as TGTGCCACCAGCAGAGCGGGACTAGCAAGGGGGGAGCAGTACTTC. It translates to CATSRAGLARGEQYF. The rearrangement joins TRBV15 to TRBJ2-7; 9 positions agree with TRBD2. This CDR3 spans 15 amino acids. Trimming removed 1 base from V and 7 bases from J; junction bases left unmatched: 8. The germline gives CDR1 LNHNV, CDR2 YYDKDF (reference sequence).